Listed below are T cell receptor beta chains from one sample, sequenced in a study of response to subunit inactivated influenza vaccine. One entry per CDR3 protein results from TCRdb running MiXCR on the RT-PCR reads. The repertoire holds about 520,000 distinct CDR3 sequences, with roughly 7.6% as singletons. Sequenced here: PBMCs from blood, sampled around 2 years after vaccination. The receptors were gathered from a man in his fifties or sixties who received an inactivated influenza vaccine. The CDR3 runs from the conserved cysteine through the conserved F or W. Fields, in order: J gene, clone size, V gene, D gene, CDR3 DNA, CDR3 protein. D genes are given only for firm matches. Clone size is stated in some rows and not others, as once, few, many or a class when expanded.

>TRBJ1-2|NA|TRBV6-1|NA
TGTGCCAGCAGGGGGGTCCAACAGATTCTTAACTATGGCTACACCTTC
CASRGVQQILNYGYTF
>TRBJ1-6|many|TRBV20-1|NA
TGCAGTGCTAGAGCCGTTACCGAAAGCACTAATTCACCCCTCCACTTT
CSARAVTESTNSPLHF
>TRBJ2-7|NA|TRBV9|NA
TGTGCCAGCAGCCCGGGGGCAGGACATACCTACGAGCAGTACTTC
CASSPGAGHTYEQYF
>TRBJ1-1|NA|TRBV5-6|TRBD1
TGTGCCAGCACCAAAGACAGGGGCGCTGAAGCTTTCTTT
CASTKDRGAEAFF
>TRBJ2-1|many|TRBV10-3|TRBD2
TGTGCCATCAGTGAGTCACTAGCGGGAGATGAGCAGTTCTTC
CAISESLAGDEQFF
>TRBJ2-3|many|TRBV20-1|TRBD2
TGCAGTGCTAAGGGACTAGCGGCCAACACAGATACGCAGTATTTT
CSAKGLAANTDTQYF
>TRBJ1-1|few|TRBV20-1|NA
TGCAGTGCTAGAGACGTCACTGAAGCTTTCTTT
CSARDVTEAFF
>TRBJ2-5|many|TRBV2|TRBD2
TGTGCCAGCAGGGTAGCGGGATCGATGGAGACCCAGTACTTC
CASRVAGSMETQYF
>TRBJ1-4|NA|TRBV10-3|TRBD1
TGTGCCATCAGTGAGTCCCAGGGGGCAAGGGAAAAACTGTTTTTT
CAISESQGAREKLFF
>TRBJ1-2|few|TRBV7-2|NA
TGTGCCAGCAGCTTAGGACGGATGGGCTACACCTTC
CASSLGRMGYTF
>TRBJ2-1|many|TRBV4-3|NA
TGCGCCAGCAGCCAAAGGGGAATTGGTTACAATGAGCAGTTCTTC
CASSQRGIGYNEQFF
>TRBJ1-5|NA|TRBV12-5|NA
TGTGCTAGTGGTCCCCGTTGGGGTCTCAAGCCCCAGCATTTT
CASGPRWGLKPQHF
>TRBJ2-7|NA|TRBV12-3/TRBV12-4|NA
TGTGCCAGCAGTCCCGGGATCAGGTACGAGCAGTACTTC
CASSPGIRYEQYF
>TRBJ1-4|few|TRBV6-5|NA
TGTGCCAGCAGTTACTCCATTGGGGGGGACGAAAAACTGTTTTTT
CASSYSIGGDEKLFF
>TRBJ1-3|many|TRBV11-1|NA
TGTGCCAGCAGCGACGTCAAGAACTCTGGAAACACCATATATTTT
CASSDVKNSGNTIYF
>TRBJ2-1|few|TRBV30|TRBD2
TGTGCCTGGAGCGTTAGCGGGATGAACAATGAGCAGTTCTTC
CAWSVSGMNNEQFF
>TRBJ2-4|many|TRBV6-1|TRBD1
TGTGCCAGCAGCACGAGGTTACAGGGGGCGCGAGACATTCAGTACTTC
CASSTRLQGARDIQYF
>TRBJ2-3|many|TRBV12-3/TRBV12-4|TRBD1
TGTGCCAGCAGCCCTACAGGGGCTGCGACAGATACGCAGTATTTT
CASSPTGAATDTQYF
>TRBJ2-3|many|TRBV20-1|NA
TGCAGTGCTAGAATAAACCCCGGAGATACGCAGTATTTT
CSARINPGDTQYF
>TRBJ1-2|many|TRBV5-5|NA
TGTGCCAGCAGCCCAACAGGTTCGGGGGACTATGGCTACACCTTC
CASSPTGSGDYGYTF
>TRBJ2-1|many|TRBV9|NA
TGTGCCAGCAGCGTAGGGACTACCACCTACAATGAGCAGTTCTTC
CASSVGTTTYNEQFF
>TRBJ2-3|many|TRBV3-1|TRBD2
TGTGCCAGCAGCCGCCGACTAGCTCCGTTCACAGATACGCAGTATTTT
CASSRRLAPFTDTQYF
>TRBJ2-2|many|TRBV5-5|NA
TGTGCCAGCAGCTGGGGGTCGAGTGGCGGGGAGCTGTTTTTT
CASSWGSSGGELFF
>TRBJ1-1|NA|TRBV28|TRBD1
TGTGCCAGCAGAAAGACAGGGGGCGGTGTAGCTTTCTTT
CASRKTGGGVAFF
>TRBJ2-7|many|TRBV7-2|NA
TGTGCCAGCAGCTTAGTAGGGGGATGGATCGAGCAGTACTTC
CASSLVGGWIEQYF
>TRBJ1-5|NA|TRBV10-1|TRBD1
TGCGCCAGCAGAAAGGACAGGGGCACGGGGCCCCAGCATTTT
CASRKDRGTGPQHF
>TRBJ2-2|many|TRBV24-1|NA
TGTGCCACCAGTGATTTGCATCCGGCTCTCGGGGAGCTGTTTTTT
CATSDLHPALGELFF
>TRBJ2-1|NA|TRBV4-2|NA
TGTGCCAGCAGCCAAGGACTAAGTAGATATCATGAGCAGTTCTTC
CASSQGLSRYHEQFF
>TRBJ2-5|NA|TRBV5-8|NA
TGTGCCAGCGGACCGAGGCTCCTCTTAGAGACCCAGTACTTC
CASGPRLLLETQYF
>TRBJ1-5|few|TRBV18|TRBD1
TGTGCCAGCTCACCTCAGGGGGCGCAACAGCCCCAGCATTTT
CASSPQGAQQPQHF
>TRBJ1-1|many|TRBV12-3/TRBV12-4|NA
TGTGCCAGCAGTTCATTTGACTTGGGGTCGGAACCTAACACTGAAGCTTTCTTT
CASSSFDLGSEPNTEAFF
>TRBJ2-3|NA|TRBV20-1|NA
TGCAGTGCTAGAGATATGCGGAGCACAGATACGCAGTATTTT
CSARDMRSTDTQYF
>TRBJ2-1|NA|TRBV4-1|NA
TGCGCCAGCAGCCGTCTTGGGGGCCGCAAAGAGCAGTTCTTC
CASSRLGGRKEQFF
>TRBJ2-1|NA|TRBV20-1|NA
TGCAGTGCCCCGCACGACGAGTCCTACAATGAGCAGTTCTTC
CSAPHDESYNEQFF
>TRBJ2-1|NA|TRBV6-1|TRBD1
TGTGCCAGCAGAGCAGCGGGACAGGGGAGTGTATTGGGTTACAATGAGCAGTTCTTC
CASRAAGQGSVLGYNEQFF
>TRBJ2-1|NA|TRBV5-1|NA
TGCGCCAGCAGCCTAGAGGGGTCTGACTACAATGAGCAGTTCTTC
CASSLEGSDYNEQFF
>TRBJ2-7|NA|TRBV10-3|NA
TGTGCCATCAGATCAGGGCCGGTGATCTCCTACGAGCAGTACTTC
CAIRSGPVISYEQYF
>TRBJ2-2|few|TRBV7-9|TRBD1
TGTGCCAGCAGCGCCGGGACAGGTGCCTCCGGGGAGCTGTTTTTT
CASSAGTGASGELFF
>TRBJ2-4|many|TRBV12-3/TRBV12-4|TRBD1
TGTGCCAGCAGCCGGGACAGGGGAAACATTCAGTACTTC
CASSRDRGNIQYF
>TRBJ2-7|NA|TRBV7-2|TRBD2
TGTGCCAGCAGCTATGGACTAGCGGGAGGGCTTGAGCAGTACTTC
CASSYGLAGGLEQYF
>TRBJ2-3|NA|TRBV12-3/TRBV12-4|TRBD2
TGTGCCAGCATCATCGCGGGGGCAGATACGCAGTATTTT
CASIIAGADTQYF
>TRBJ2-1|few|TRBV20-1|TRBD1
TGCAGTGCTACCGCTGGACAGGCTCTGTTCTTC
CSATAGQALFF
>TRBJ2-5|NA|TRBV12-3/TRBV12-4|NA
TGTGCCAGCAGTTTAGGCCGAGCGCAGACAGTTGGAGAGACCCAGTACTTC
CASSLGRAQTVGETQYF
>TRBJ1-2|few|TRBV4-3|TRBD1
TGCGCCAGCAGCCAAGATCTAGGGACAGGAGTTACTAACTATGGCTACACCTTC
CASSQDLGTGVTNYGYTF
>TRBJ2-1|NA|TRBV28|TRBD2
TGTGCCAGCAGTTTAGCGGGGGGGGTTTACAATGAGCAGTTCTTC
CASSLAGGVYNEQFF
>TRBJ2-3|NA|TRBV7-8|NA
TGTGCCAGCAGCTCGTACCCCGGCCTCCCTAGCACAGATACGCAGTATTTT
CASSSYPGLPSTDTQYF
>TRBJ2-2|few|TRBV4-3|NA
TGCGCCAGCAGCCAACTTACCGGAAAACGAGAAGAGAACACCGGGGAGCTGTTTTTT
CASSQLTGKREENTGELFF
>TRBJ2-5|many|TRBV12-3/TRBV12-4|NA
TGTGCCAGCAGTTTACCGAACCAAGAGACCCAGTACTTC
CASSLPNQETQYF
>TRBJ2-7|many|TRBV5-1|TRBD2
TGCGCCAGCAGCCCAGGACTAGCCTCTGTCGAGCAGTACTTC
CASSPGLASVEQYF
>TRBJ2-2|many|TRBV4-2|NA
TGTGCCAGCAGCCAAGGACTAGCGAACACCGGGGAGCTGTTTTTT
CASSQGLANTGELFF
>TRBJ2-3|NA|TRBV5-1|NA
TGCGCCAGCAGCTTGGTCCCTGACCCACCTACAGATACGCAGTATTTT
CASSLVPDPPTDTQYF
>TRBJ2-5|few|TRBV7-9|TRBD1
TGTGCCAGCAGCTTATCGGGACAGCCCCTCACCCAGTACTTC
CASSLSGQPLTQYF
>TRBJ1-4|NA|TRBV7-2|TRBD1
TGTGCCAGCAGACCCACAGGGGGCGCGCATGAAAAACTGTTTTTT
CASRPTGGAHEKLFF
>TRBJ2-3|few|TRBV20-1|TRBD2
TGCAGTGCTAGACCGGGACTACTCGCAGATACGCAGTATTTT
CSARPGLLADTQYF
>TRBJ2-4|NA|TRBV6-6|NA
TGTGCCAGCAGTTACGGGGTAGCGGACATTCAGTACTTC
CASSYGVADIQYF
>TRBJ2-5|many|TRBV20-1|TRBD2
TGCGGAGCGGGGGCAGGTCAAGAGACCCAGTACTTC
CGAGAGQETQYF
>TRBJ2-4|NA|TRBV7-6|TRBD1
TGTGCCAGCAGCTTTCCTAAGACAGGGGGCAAAGAGGGCCAAAACATTCAGTACTTC
CASSFPKTGGKEGQNIQYF
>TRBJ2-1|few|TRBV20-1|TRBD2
TGCAGTGCTATAGTGGCGACTAGCGGGATGGATGAGCAGTTCTTC
CSAIVATSGMDEQFF
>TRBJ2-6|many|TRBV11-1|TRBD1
TGTGCCAGCAGCTTAGGGTACCGGGACAGCCCGCGCGGGGCCAACGTCCTGACTTTC
CASSLGYRDSPRGANVLTF
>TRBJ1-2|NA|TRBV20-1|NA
TGCAGTGCTATTCAACAGCCGCCTAACTATGGCTACACCTTC
CSAIQQPPNYGYTF